Listed below are T cell receptor beta chains from one sample, sequenced in a study of cytotoxic CD8 clonotypes in ibrutinib-treated CLL. The repertoire was sequenced with immunoSEQ multiplex PCR; TCRdb's copy has only in-frame clones and lacks some. The sample contains about 85,000 clones, around 79% of which appear only once. This specimen consisted of PBMCs, obtained after 12 months of ibrutinib treatment. The receptors were sampled from a human donor with chronic lymphocytic leukemia. Each CDR3 is given with its conserved first and last residue.

v_gene	j_gene	CDR3aa
TRBV7-9	TRBJ2-3	CASSPGLAADTQYF
TRBV28	TRBJ2-7	CASGTAPPYEQYF
TRBV6-1	TRBJ2-2	CAGHRGSNTGELFF
TRBV7-3	TRBJ2-1	CASSPRTSGNNEQFF
TRBV6-6	TRBJ1-5	CASSAPNQPQHF
TRBV11-3	TRBJ2-1	CASSLGSGGYNEQFF
TRBV10-1	TRBJ1-1	CASSGRPEAFF
TRBV7-3	TRBJ2-7	CASSFGQGYEQYF
TRBV7-2	TRBJ2-7	CASSPGLHSYEQYF
TRBV4-2	TRBJ2-7	CASSHSVWTGEGEQYF
TRBV28	TRBJ1-5	CASSLWAGTAGQPQHF
TRBV29-1	TRBJ2-2	CSVVGNTGELFF
TRBV5-1	TRBJ1-2	CASSLGTGGGYTF
TRBV11-3	TRBJ2-3	CASSLDYASPHDTQYF
TRBV4-2	TRBJ1-2	CASSQGGAAAGGYTF
TRBV9	TRBJ2-1	CASSPPVSSYNEQFF
TRBV12-5	TRBJ2-5	CASAPGYQETQYF
TRBV10-3	TRBJ2-7	CAISGHREPYEQYF
TRBV5-1	TRBJ2-7	CASSLTGGPYEQYF
TRBV6-5	TRBJ2-3	CASSYGDQRTDTQYF
TRBV2	TRBJ2-7	CASFGTAIYEQYF
TRBV18	TRBJ2-5	CASSPHEGPAQETQYF
TRBV5-1	TRBJ2-3	CASSGVGDTQYF
TRBV19	TRBJ2-1	CASSSPDRGLVEQFF
TRBV28	TRBJ2-4	CASNPGGAGKNIQYF
TRBV30	TRBJ2-4	CAWAEDRGLAKNIQYF
TRBV18	TRBJ2-1	CASSRARDRVVVEQFF
TRBV18	TRBJ1-1	CASRVLNTEAFF
TRBV6-6	TRBJ2-7	CASRPASSYEQYF
TRBV6-1	TRBJ2-3	CASSAGLVRADTQYF
TRBV29-1	TRBJ2-7	CSVAGTQTYEQYF